A single sample gave rise to the 17 T cell receptor beta chains below, sequenced in a study of beta chain features in type 1 diabetes. The authors reverse transcribed all of the isolated RNA, so sequencing captured expressed TCRB transcripts. Clones were sequenced by immunoSEQ multiplex PCR, and TCRdb holds only the in-frame ones, with some missing. This sample has under 500,000 clones, with about 30% found just once. Sequenced input: naive CD4+ T cells from blood. The receptor source for this set is a man aged 18 to 30 in good health.

This clone was recorded only once. This chain links TRBV27 with TRBJ2-1; 9 bases are a match to TRBD2. Per the germline V gene, CDR1 is MNHEY and CDR2 is SMNVEV (reference sequence). This CDR3 comprises 17 residues. V trimming: 3 bases; J trimming: 0 bases; junction bases outside the gene matches: 6. The CDR3: CASSFLRSGSSYNEQFF. For the CDR3, the DNA is TGTGCCAGCAGTTTTCTACGTAGCGGGAGCTCCTACAATGAGCAGTTCTTC.

The chain joins TRBV7-9 to TRBJ2-1, with D perhaps TRBD1 or TRBD2 (6 bases each). The CDR3 consists of 15 residues. Germline CDR1 reads SEHNR; CDR2 reads FQNEAQ (reference sequence). V lost 3 bases and J lost 9, with 18 bases in between. This CDR3 reads CASSFTGRLAGEQFF. In DNA form, the CDR3 reads TGTGCCAGCAGCTTCACAGGGAGGCTCGCGGGTGAGCAGTTCTTC.

The chain uses TRBV11-2 and TRBJ2-1; possible D gene TRBD1, 6 bases. Trimming took off 5 bases at V and 0 bases at J, with 11 bases between the two ends. The germline V gene has CDR1 SGHAT and CDR2 FQNNGV. The CDR3 runs 15 residues. The CDR3 bases are TGTGCCAGCAGCCTCACAGGGATCTCCTACAATGAGCAGTTCTTC. It specifies CASSLTGISYNEQFF.

This chain connects TRBV30 to TRBJ2-4; D is uncertain. This CDR3 spans 13 amino acids. V shed 1 base and J shed 10 bases, with 14 bases lying between them. Germline V lookup: CDR1 GTSNPN, CDR2 SVGIG (reference sequence). The CDR3 sequence is CAWSGGSVQIQYF. For the CDR3, the DNA is TGTGCCTGGAGTGGAGGCTCTGTTCAGATTCAGTACTTC.

The sample holds a few counts of this clone. The chain combines TRBV30 with TRBJ2-3, with 7 bases identical to TRBD2. Losses at the gene ends were 3 bases for V and 2 bases for J; bases not matched to a gene: 5. The CDR3 totals 14 residues. Germline assignment: CDR1 GTSNPN and CDR2 SVGIG (reference sequence). The CDR3 coding sequence is TGTGCCTGGAGCCCCGGGGGGTACACAGATACGCAGTATTTT. Translating it yields CAWSPGGYTDTQYF.

V usage is TRBV4-2 and J usage is TRBJ2-1, with D maybe TRBD2 (5 bases). The germline V and J ends were trimmed by 0 bases and 4 bases, with 7 bases remaining between them. The CDR3 has 14 amino acids. Germline V CDR1 and CDR2: LGHNA, YNFKEQ. Here the CDR3 DNA reads TGTGCCAGCAGCCAAGAGACTACTTACAATGAGCAGTTCTTC. Translating gives CASSQETTYNEQFF.

This clone was counted only a few times. The CDR3 DNA is TGTGCCATCAGGATGGACAGTGCCTACGAGCAGTACTTC. Residues: CAIRMDSAYEQYF. The chain uses TRBV10-3 and TRBJ2-7; tentative D call: TRBD1 (6 bases). The V gene's germline CDR1 is ENHRY and CDR2 SYGVKD. This CDR3 has 13 residues. Trimming stripped 6 bases from V and 2 bases from J, with 11 bases between.

This chain uses TRBV11-1 with TRBJ2-7; maybe TRBD1 (5 bases). Germline V lookup: CDR1 SGHAT, CDR2 FQDESV (reference sequence). The CDR3 consists of 13 residues. V was pared by 2 bases and J by 7 bases, with 12 bases between. CDR3 bases: TGTGCCAGCAGCTTAAGCAGGGATACGGAGCAGTACTTC. Translation gives CASSLSRDTEQYF. The entire variable domain, with the rest obtained from reference TRBV11-1 and TRBJ2-7, is as follows: EAEVAQSPRYKITEKSQAVAFWCDPISGHATLYWYRQILGQGPELLVQFQDESVVDDSQLPKDRFSAERLKGVDSTLKIQPAELGDSAMYLCASSLSRDTEQYFGPGTRLTVT.

In DNA, the CDR3 is TGTGCCAGCAGCCAAGCCGGTTTGGGCACAGATACGCAGTATTTT. The encoded protein is CASSQAGLGTDTQYF. The chain uses TRBV14 and TRBJ2-3; D is undetermined. The CDR3 contains 15 residues. From germline, CDR1 is SGHDN and CDR2 FVKESK. V was pared by 1 base and J by 1 base, with 9 bases between.

V usage is TRBV7-2 and J usage is TRBJ2-7; D uncertain. CDR3 length equals 14 residues. Germline-derived CDR1 and CDR2 are SGHTA and FQGNSA. V was clipped by 5 bases and J by 0 bases, with 11 bases between them. The CDR3: CASSAFRASYEQYF. The CDR3, as DNA: TGTGCCAGCAGCGCATTCCGGGCCTCCTACGAGCAGTACTTC.

The J gene is TRBJ2-6, the V gene TRBV4-1; 9 bases line up with TRBD1. The junction had 9 bases not matched to a gene; V was cut back by 3 bases and J by 0 bases. The CDR3 consists of 19 residues. Germline loops: CDR1 MGHRA, CDR2 YSYEKL. The CDR3 loop is CASSHPPGQGTSGANVLTF. DNA of the CDR3: TGCGCCAGCAGCCACCCCCCAGGACAGGGGACCTCTGGGGCCAACGTCCTGACTTTC.

This clone turned up a few times. This chain connects TRBV2 to TRBJ2-3; the D gene is possibly TRBD2 (5 bases). V was trimmed by 8 bases and J by 4 bases, leaving 10 bases between them. The germline V gene has CDR1 SNHLY and CDR2 FYNNEI. CDR3 length equals 12 residues. The CDR3: CASHGEPDTQYF. The CDR3, as DNA: TGTGCCAGCCACGGGGAGCCAGATACGCAGTATTTT.

This clone was found a few times. The chain carries TRBV14 and TRBJ2-7; D is uncertain. Trimming took 1 base from V and 3 from J, leaving 10 bases between them. Germline CDR1 is SGHDN and CDR2 is FVKESK. The CDR3 consists of 14 residues. The CDR3 loop is CASSQVGKSYEQYF. The CDR3 DNA reads TGTGCCAGCAGCCAAGTTGGCAAAAGCTACGAGCAGTACTTC.

About this clone itself: At one boundary the junction diverges from the germline segment, which might be a read error. This chain connects TRBV30 to TRBJ2-3, with TRBD2 matching over 11 bases. The CDR3 sequence is 17 residues long. The germline gives CDR1 GTSNPN, CDR2 SVGIG (reference sequence). The CDR3, as DNA: TGTGCCTGGAGTCAAAGACTAGCGGGGTACCCCTCAGACACGCAGTATTTT. Its protein product is CAWSQRLAGYPSDTQYF.

CDR3 region: CASGRLPDAFF. The CDR3 DNA reads as TGTGCCAGCGGCCGGCTTCCGGATGCTTTCTTT. The V call is TRBV2, the J call TRBJ1-1, with D unclear. The length of the CDR3 is 11 residues. Germline-derived CDR1 and CDR2 are SNHLY and FYNNEI. V gave up 8 bases and J gave up 11 bases, with 15 bases separating them. Full variable domain (remainder filled in from reference TRBV2 and TRBJ1-1): EPEVTQTPSHQVTQMGQEVILRCVPISNHLYFYWYRQILGQKVEFLVSFYNNEISEKSEIFDDQFSVERPDGSNFTLKIRSTKLEDSAMYFCASGRLPDAFFGQGTRLTVV.

The sample holds a few counts of this clone. The J gene is TRBJ2-1, the V gene TRBV7-3; tentatively, D is TRBD2 (5 bases). The V end was cut by 4 bases, the J end by 5 bases, with 12 bases between. The CDR3 loop spans 14 amino acids. Germline CDR1 is SGHTA and CDR2 is FQGTGA. CDR3 region: CASSSVARDNEQFF. The CDR3 bases are TGTGCCAGCAGCTCGGTAGCGCGGGACAATGAGCAGTTCTTC.

The V gene is TRBV7-9, the J gene TRBJ2-1; 9 bases fit TRBD2. The CDR3 loop spans 15 amino acids. V lost 6 bases, J lost 3 bases, and 6 bases stayed unmatched. The germline V gene has CDR1 SEHNR and CDR2 FQNEAQ (reference sequence). In DNA, the CDR3 is TGTGCCAGCAGTATTAGCGGGAGTATCTACAATGAGCAGTTCTTC. It is translated as CASSISGSIYNEQFF.